This paragraph reports one TCR beta chain. Its antigen is still unknown. The data were taken from a study of lymphopenia after photon versus proton radiotherapy. Findings and limits, study-wide: Under photons, naive T cells and diversity fell while effector/memory populations rose. Oligoclonal CD8+ Temra expansion after nadir drove photon patients' diversity drop. Authors raise, but do not show, better survival with proton therapy.

Sequenced by immunoSEQ multiplex PCR; TCRdb stores in-frame clones only, minus some. Among roughly 63,000 clones listed, about four fifths were seen once. The germline V gene has CDR1 SGHAT and CDR2 FQNNGV. The CDR3 contains 17 residues. V lost 1 base, J lost 4 bases, and 16 bases lay in between. V is TRBV11-2 and J is TRBJ2-2, with D tentatively TRBD2 (6 bases). Sequences were derived from peripheral blood, sampled from a patient treated with proton-based radiotherapy. The origin of this receptor is a man in his 60s with pancreatic cancer. The CDR3 DNA is TGTGCCAGCAGCTTAGGCCGGCTAGGGAGGAGCACCGGGGAGCTGTTTTTT. This codes for CASSLGRLGRSTGELFF. Full variable domain (outside the CDR3, taken from reference TRBV11-2 and TRBJ2-2): EAGVAQSPRYKIIEKRQSVAFWCNPISGHATLYWYQQILGQGPKLLIQFQNNGVVDDSQLPKDRFSAERLKGVDSTLKIQPAKLEDSAVYLCASSLGRLGRSTGELFFGEGSRLTVL.